This TCR beta chain derives from a study of cytomegalovirus exposure and HLA in healthy donors. Study details: Sequencing of roughly 180 million T cells in an earlier analysis found 100 million to 140 million unique TCR beta sequences.

The study ran its PCR with 60 Vbeta and 13 Jbeta primers. This table comes from immunoSEQ multiplex PCR, and its TCRdb copy is limited to in-frame clones, with some not included. The repertoire consists of 99,000 or so clones, with around 72% occurring once and the leading ten covering approximately 2.2%. Between the trimmed V and J ends, which lost 3 bases and 3 bases, there was a span of 15 bases. The CDR3 extends over 15 amino acids. CDR1 SGHTA and CDR2 FQGNSA come from the germline V gene. The TCR originated in a man younger than 40 in good health and CMV-seronegative. Sequencing used PBMCs. This chain uses TRBV7-2 with TRBJ2-7; possible D gene TRBD2, 6 bases. The CDR3 DNA follows: TGTGCCAGCAGCTTTACCCGGGACTCGGGCTACGAGCAGTACTTC. Protein: CASSFTRDSGYEQYF.